The 22 T cell receptor beta chains below were found in one sample sequenced in a study of T cell repertoires in cytomegalovirus infection. MiXCR, run by TCRdb on the reads, gives a single entry per CDR3 protein. Of about 700,000 distinct CDR3 sequences listed, about 33% are singletons. These receptors have no known antigen. The specimen comprised cultured PBMCs, sampled from culture after CMV antigen stimulation. The receptors were gathered from a human donor in good health (CMV status not recorded). Some clones in this sample may be carry-over from other donors' samples.

At least ten counts were recorded for this clonotype. This sequence joins TRBV15 and TRBJ1-1; TRBD1 agrees at 12 bases. Trimming cost V 0 bases and J 2 bases; bases outside gene matches: 7. The CDR3 loop spans 18 amino acids. Germline V gene data show CDR1 as LNHNV and CDR2 as YYDKDF (reference sequence). The CDR3 DNA reads as TGTGCCACCAGCAGAGAAGGACCGGGACAGGGGGCTAACACTGAAGCTTTCTTT. Translating it yields CATSREGPGQGANTEAFF. Variable domain in full (rest from reference TRBV15 and TRBJ1-1): DAMVIQNPRYQVTQFGKPVTLSCSQTLNHNVMYWYQQKSSQAPKLLFHYYDKDFNNEADTPDNFQSRRPNTSFCFLDIRSPGLGDTAMYLCATSREGPGQGANTEAFFGQGTRLTVV.

This chain joins TRBV4-1 and TRBJ2-2; perhaps TRBD1 as D (5 bases). This CDR3 is 16 amino acids long. Germline V CDR1 and CDR2: MGHRA, YSYEKL. V gave up 2 bases and J gave up 7 bases, with 17 bases separating them. The CDR3 loop is CASSQTDSLFRGELFF. The CDR3 bases are TGCGCCAGCAGCCAAACTGACAGCCTTTTCCGCGGGGAGCTGTTTTTT.

Comment on this clonotype: Its ends do not fully match the called genes, so a read error is possible. This chain links TRBV5-8 with TRBJ2-5; D is perhaps TRBD1 (5 bases). Per the germline V gene, CDR1 is SGHTS and CDR2 is YDEGEE. There are 15 residues in the CDR3. The CDR3 spells CASSLGQVGRETQYF. CDR3 coding DNA: TGTGCCAGCAGTTTGGGGCAGGTGGGCAGAGAGACCCAGTACTTC.

The chain joins TRBV12-3 or TRBV12-4 to TRBJ1-1; D unresolved. This CDR3 comprises 14 residues. The ends were cut back, 3 bases at V and 3 bases at J, with 11 bases in the middle. The DNA for the CDR3 is TGTGCCAGCAGTTTTACCCTAAGGGACACTGAAGCTTTCTTT. This translates into CASSFTLRDTEAFF.

This clonotype was found a few times. This rearrangement joins TRBV29-1 to TRBJ2-3, with TRBD1 matching over 7 bases. Germline values: CDR1 SQVTM, CDR2 ANQGSEA. The CDR3 totals 18 residues. The DNA for the CDR3 is TGCAGTTCTGAGGGGGCGACAGGGATCGCCTCTCGCACAGATACGCAGTATTTT. Translating gives CSSEGATGIASRTDTQYF.

V is TRBV6-2 or TRBV6-3 and J is TRBJ1-2; a weak D match, TRBD1 (6 bases). This CDR3 comprises 16 residues. Between the trimmed V and J ends, which lost 2 bases and 2 bases, there was a span of 15 bases. Germline V lookup: CDR1 MNHEY, CDR2 SVGEGT. The CDR3 region has the DNA TGTGCCAGCAGTTACGGAGGGGGGACGATAAACTATGGCTACACCTTC. Its translation: CASSYGGGTINYGYTF.

The rearrangement links TRBV5-5 to TRBJ1-2, with D tentatively TRBD1 (5 bases). The CDR3 is 16 amino acids. Germline-derived CDR1 and CDR2 are SGHKS and YYEKEE (reference sequence). The ends were cut back, 4 bases at V and 5 bases at J, with 21 bases in the middle. The CDR3 region has the DNA TGTGCCAGCAGCGCGCCCTCAGGGAACATGGAATATGGCTACACCTTC. It codes for CASSAPSGNMEYGYTF. Using reference TRBV5-5 and TRBJ1-2 for the parts outside the CDR3, the full variable domain is DAGVTQSPTHLIKTRGQQVTLRCSPISGHKSVSWYQQVLGQGPQFIFQYYEKEERGRGNFPDRFSARQFPNYSSELNVNALLLGDSALYLCASSAPSGNMEYGYTFGSGTRLTVV.

This chain joins TRBV2 and TRBJ2-6; 7 bases align to TRBD1. The CDR3 consists of 16 residues. CDR1 and CDR2 from the germline V gene are SNHLY and FYNNEI. The J segment lost 0 bases and the V segment lost 8 bases, leaving 7 bases of the junction unmatched. CDR3 region: CASLDRSSSGANVLTF. CDR3 DNA sequence: TGTGCCAGCCTGGACAGGTCCTCCTCTGGGGCCAACGTCCTGACTTTC.

In its sample, this clonotype was seen many times. CDR3 amino acids: CASSLQALNTEAFF. The CDR3 coding sequence is TGTGCCAGCAGCTTGCAGGCTTTAAACACTGAAGCTTTCTTT. The rearrangement links TRBV7-8 to TRBJ1-1; D is uncertain. CDR1 and CDR2 from the germline V gene are SGHVS and FQNEAQ. The CDR3 has 14 residues. V shed 3 bases and J shed 2 bases, with 10 bases lying between them.

The rearrangement joins TRBV7-6 to TRBJ2-3, with D unclear. V was trimmed by 8 bases and J by 0 bases, leaving 18 bases between them. The CDR3 extends over 16 amino acids. In germline, CDR1 is SGHVS, CDR2 FNYEAQ. In DNA form, the CDR3 reads TGTGCCAGCTTAATAACCCCCGGTCATAGCACAGATACGCAGTATTTT. It is translated as CASLITPGHSTDTQYF.

This clonotype was counted only a few times. CDR3 bases: TGTGCCAGCAGCCTATACGGGCCCCCCATCGACACACCCCTCCACTTT. It codes for CASSLYGPPIDTPLHF. The rearrangement joins TRBV7-2 to TRBJ1-6; D gene uncertain. The V end was cut by 5 bases, the J end by 11 bases, with 22 bases between. The CDR3 covers 16 residues. Germline V lookup: CDR1 SGHTA, CDR2 FQGNSA.

This clonotype was seen many times. For the CDR3, the DNA is TGTGCCAGCAGCCCCTGGCGGGAATCCTCTGGAAACACCATATATTTT. This sequence encodes CASSPWRESSGNTIYF. The chain is built from TRBV7-2 and TRBJ1-3; D is ambiguous. The CDR3 has 16 residues. V gave up 5 bases and J gave up 0 bases, with 14 bases separating them. CDR1 and CDR2 from the germline V gene are SGHTA and FQGNSA.

This clonotype was counted at least ten times. The chain links TRBV7-2 to TRBJ1-2; 7 bases are a match to TRBD1. From germline, CDR1 is SGHTA and CDR2 FQGNSA. The CDR3 sequence is 14 residues long. J gave up 6 bases and V 2 bases, and 6 bases lay outside the gene matches. This chain's CDR3 is CASSLISTGDGYTF. In nucleotides, the CDR3 is TGTGCCAGCAGCTTAATATCAACAGGGGATGGCTACACCTTC.

This clonotype was observed a few times. The rearrangement uses TRBV2 and TRBJ2-1; the D gene is possibly TRBD1 (6 bases). The CDR3 consists of 15 residues. Germline loops: CDR1 SNHLY, CDR2 FYNNEI. V was pared by 4 bases and J by 4 bases, with 14 bases between. CDR3 sequence (DNA): TGTGCCAGCAGTGTTGACAGGATGGGGTACAATGAGCAGTTCTTC. This gives the protein CASSVDRMGYNEQFF.

This clonotype has only a few counts. The chain is built from TRBV7-9 and TRBJ1-5, with D tentatively TRBD1 (5 bases). The CDR3 contains 15 residues. Germline CDR1 and CDR2: SEHNR and FQNEAQ (reference sequence). V shed 0 bases and J shed 3 bases, with 9 bases lying between them. The CDR3 spells CASSLAGPDNQPQHF. CDR3 in DNA: TGTGCCAGCAGCTTAGCGGGGCCAGACAATCAGCCCCAGCATTTT.

The rearrangement joins TRBV19 to TRBJ2-5; D might be TRBD2 (6 bases). The V end lost 8 bases, the J end lost 1 base, and 11 bases lay between the germline ends. This CDR3 has 13 amino acids. The V gene's germline CDR1 is LNHDA and CDR2 SQIVND (reference sequence). CDR3: CASALASQETQYF. CDR3 in DNA: TGTGCCAGTGCACTAGCCTCCCAAGAGACCCAGTACTTC.

Worth noting for this clonotype: At one boundary the junction diverges from the germline segment, which might be a read error. CDR3 amino acids: CASSLGAGWGNVQFF. In DNA, the CDR3 is TGTGCCAGCAGCTTAGGGGCAGGTTGGGGCAATGTGCAGTTCTTC. The genes are TRBV7-9 and TRBJ2-1, with a tentative D call TRBD1 (5 bases). CDR3 length equals 15 residues. Germline CDR1 reads SEHNR; CDR2 reads FQNEAQ (reference sequence).

This clonotype was seen more than once but under ten times. The chain uses TRBV4-2 and TRBJ2-7; 10 nucleotides line up with TRBD2. V was pared by 0 bases and J by 4 bases, with 3 bases of the junction left unmatched. CDR1 and CDR2 from the germline V gene are LGHNA and YNFKEQ. The CDR3 loop spans 15 amino acids. The CDR3 DNA is TGTGCCAGCAGCCAAGATCTAGCGGGGGATTACGAGCAGTACTTC. Translating gives CASSQDLAGDYEQYF.

The gene calls are TRBV2 and TRBJ2-7, with TRBD1 as a possible D gene (5 bases). Germline V gene data show CDR1 as SNHLY and CDR2 as FYNNEI. Trimming pared 6 bases from V and 2 bases from J, leaving 14 bases between. The CDR3 is 14 residues long. The CDR3 is CASRAGFQTYEQYF. CDR3 DNA: TGTGCCAGCAGGGCAGGGTTCCAAACCTACGAGCAGTACTTC.

The sample holds a few counts of this clonotype. The chain has TRBV19 and TRBJ2-1; a possible D gene is TRBD1 (6 bases). Germline-derived CDR1 and CDR2 are LNHDA and SQIVND (reference sequence). The CDR3 runs 15 residues. Trimming stripped 4 bases from V and 3 bases from J, with 13 bases between. The CDR3 region is CASSTRQDGYNEQFF. For the CDR3, the DNA is TGTGCCAGTAGTACTCGACAGGATGGCTACAATGAGCAGTTCTTC. Full variable domain (rest looked up from reference TRBV19 and TRBJ2-1): DGGITQSPKYLFRKEGQNVTLSCEQNLNHDAMYWYRQDPGQGLRLIYYSQIVNDFQKGDIAEGYSVSREKKESFPLTVTSAQKNPTAFYLCASSTRQDGYNEQFFGPGTRLTVL.

The DNA for the CDR3 is TGCGCCAGCAGCCTGCGACAGACCACAGATACGCAGTATTTT. This sequence encodes CASSLRQTTDTQYF. The rearrangement joins TRBV5-1 to TRBJ2-3; TRBD1 might be the D (5 bases). V was clipped by 4 bases and J by 2 bases, with 11 bases between them. The length of the CDR3 is 14 residues. The germline V gene has CDR1 SGHRS and CDR2 YFSETQ.

The gene calls are TRBV7-7 and TRBJ2-1; 8 nucleotides align to TRBD2. Germline V CDR1 and CDR2: SSHAT, FNYEAQ (reference sequence). V shed 4 bases and J 4 bases; nucleotides not matched to a gene: 6. The CDR3 totals 15 residues. The CDR3 sequence is CASSSRGDPYNEQFF. The CDR3, as DNA: TGTGCCAGCAGCTCGCGGGGGGACCCTTACAATGAGCAGTTCTTC.